These 17 T cell receptor beta chains were sequenced from one sample in a study of graft-versus-host responses after intestinal transplantation. These TCRs' antigens remain unknown. Assay: immunoSEQ multiplex PCR; the TCRdb copy retains only in-frame clones and omits some. The sample carries more than 85,000 clones, around 95% recorded once. Sequenced material: unstimulated CD8+ T cells sorted from spleen or lymph node cells, taken before intestinal transplant. The receptors were gathered from a human donor who received an intestinal transplant.

Note on this clone: Other DNA sequences from this sample encode an identical CDR3 as well. The chain uses TRBV30 and TRBJ2-7; D unclear. Trimming took 1 base from V and 4 from J, leaving 8 bases between them. Germline V gene lookup returns CDR1 GTSNPN and CDR2 SVGIG (reference sequence). The CDR3 extends over 12 amino acids. CDR3 loop: CAWSASFYEQYF. The CDR3, as DNA: TGTGCCTGGAGTGCTAGTTTTTACGAGCAGTACTTC.

This clone was observed a single time. The CDR3 is CASSGTSGGREQFF. In DNA form, the CDR3 reads TGTGCCAGCAGCGGAACATCGGGGGGGCGTGAGCAGTTCTTC. The chain is built from TRBV7-8 and TRBJ2-1, with 8 bases that match TRBD2. CDR3 length: 14 amino acids. J gave up 9 bases and V 5 bases, and 9 bases lay outside the gene matches. Germline V gene sequence: CDR1 SGHVS, CDR2 FQNEAQ.

The chain links TRBV4-1 to TRBJ2-2, with D perhaps matching TRBD1 or TRBD2 (5 bases each). Per germline, CDR1 MGHRA and CDR2 YSYEKL. V was clipped by 4 bases and J by 2 bases, with 11 bases between them. CDR3 length: 15 residues. The CDR3 protein is CASSPGPANTGELFF. The CDR3 DNA reads TGCGCCAGCAGCCCGGGGCCAGCCAACACCGGGGAGCTGTTTTTT.

The chain links TRBV11-1 to TRBJ2-6; possibly TRBD1 or TRBD2 for D (5 bases each). Between the trimmed V and J ends, which lost 3 bases and 4 bases, there was a span of 13 bases. This CDR3 is 16 amino acids long. The germline CDR1 and CDR2 sequences are SGHAT and FQDESV (reference sequence). For the CDR3, the DNA is TGTGCCAGCAGCTTCGGGGCGGCCTGGGGGGCCAACGTCCTGACTTTC. Residues: CASSFGAAWGANVLTF.

The chain has TRBV15 and TRBJ2-7, with a possible D match to TRBD1 (7 bases). CDR1 is LNHNV and CDR2 is YYDKDF in the germline V gene (reference sequence). Trimming removed 6 bases at V and 0 bases at J, with 15 bases between. This CDR3 contains 15 residues. In DNA, the CDR3 is TGTGCCACCAGGGAGGGACAGCTTAGCTCCTACGAGCAGTACTTC. This sequence encodes CATREGQLSSYEQYF.

The chain employs TRBV27 and TRBJ2-1; D is uncertain. Germline V gene lookup returns CDR1 MNHEY and CDR2 SMNVEV (reference sequence). CDR3 length equals 15 residues. V lost 7 bases to trimming and J lost 0 bases, with 13 bases between them. The CDR3 region is CASMGLLSSYNEQFF. As DNA, the CDR3 is TGTGCCAGCATGGGCCTGCTAAGCTCCTACAATGAGCAGTTCTTC.

CDR3 DNA: TGCGCCAGCAGCTTGTGGGAGGGAGGAACAGATACGCAGTATTTT. Protein product: CASSLWEGGTDTQYF. This chain links TRBV5-1 with TRBJ2-3; 7 bases are shared with TRBD2. CDR1 is SGHRS and CDR2 is YFSETQ in the germline V gene. J lost 3 bases, V lost 1 base, and 5 bases had no gene match. CDR3 length: 15 residues.

The genes are TRBV15 and TRBJ2-2; TRBD2 is a possible D gene (5 bases). The germline gives CDR1 LNHNV, CDR2 YYDKDF (reference sequence). CDR3 length: 14 amino acids. Between the trimmed V and J ends, which lost 0 bases and 4 bases, there was a span of 6 bases. The DNA of the CDR3 is TGTGCCACCAGCAGAGATGAGGGCACCGGGGAGCTGTTTTTT. Protein: CATSRDEGTGELFF.

The chain recombines TRBV27 with TRBJ2-1, with D unresolved. Germline CDR1 reads MNHEY; CDR2 reads SMNVEV (reference sequence). This CDR3 region has 12 residues. V lost 4 bases and J lost 5, with 6 bases in between. Here the CDR3 DNA reads TGTGCCAGCAGTTCCGCGCACAATGAGCAGTTCTTC. It specifies CASSSAHNEQFF.

This chain connects TRBV6-5 to TRBJ2-7, with D unclear. The ends were cut back, 2 bases at V and 6 bases at J, with 20 bases in the middle. CDR1 is MNHEY and CDR2 is SVGAGI in the germline V gene. The CDR3 sequence is 16 residues long. DNA for the CDR3: TGTGCCAGCAGTTACCAAGGGAAGGACCTCATCGGCGAGCAGTACTTC. Protein sequence: CASSYQGKDLIGEQYF.

V gene TRBV29-1 combines with J gene TRBJ2-7; no reliable D call. The germline CDR1 and CDR2 sequences are SQVTM and ANQGSEA. V dropped 4 bases and J dropped 0 bases, with 7 bases sitting between them. The CDR3 sequence is 12 residues long. CDR3 DNA: TGCAGCGTTGCTGACAACTCCTACGAGCAGTACTTC. This codes for CSVADNSYEQYF.

The chain combines TRBV28 with TRBJ1-5; no firm D call. Between the trimmed V and J ends, which lost 3 bases and 0 bases, there was a span of 12 bases. Germline CDR1 reads MDHEN; CDR2 reads SYDVKM. The CDR3 has 16 amino acids. CDR3 coding DNA: TGTGCCAGCAGTTTTAGTGCGCCCAATAGCAATCAGCCCCAGCATTTT. Its translation: CASSFSAPNSNQPQHF.

This chain connects TRBV5-1 to TRBJ2-7; D unresolved. This CDR3 is built from 13 residues. Trimming took 0 bases from V and 5 from J, leaving 9 bases between them. Germline loops: CDR1 SGHRS, CDR2 YFSETQ. The CDR3 protein is CASSLAGINEQYF. CDR3 bases: TGCGCCAGCAGCTTGGCCGGAATCAACGAGCAGTACTTC. The full variable domain, rest sourced from reference TRBV5-1 and TRBJ2-7, is KAGVTQTPRYLIKTRGQQVTLSCSPISGHRSVSWYQQTPGQGLQFLFEYFSETQRNKGNFPGRFSGRQFSNSRSEMNVSTLELGDSALYLCASSLAGINEQYFGPGTRLTVT.

A few counts support this clone. This chain uses TRBV19 with TRBJ2-7, with 8 bases lining up with TRBD2. V was clipped by 6 bases and J by 3 bases; unmatched bases: 7. CDR1 LNHDA and CDR2 SQIVND come from the germline V gene (reference sequence). This CDR3 has 14 residues. CDR3 in amino acids: CASSPGGAGYEQYF. CDR3 DNA sequence: TGTGCCAGTAGCCCGGGAGGGGCCGGCTACGAGCAGTACTTC.

The gene calls are TRBV6-5 and TRBJ2-1, with D uncertain. Germline CDR1 is MNHEY and CDR2 is SVGAGI. CDR3 length: 13 amino acids. Between the trimmed V and J ends, which lost 0 bases and 6 bases, there was a span of 6 bases. CDR3 sequence (DNA): TGTGCCAGCAGTTACTCGCCTCTCAATGAGCAGTTCTTC. Translated, it gives CASSYSPLNEQFF.

CDR3 region: CASSAELTSSYNEQFF. The CDR3 DNA sequence: TGTGCCAGCAGCGCCGAGTTAACGAGCTCCTACAATGAGCAGTTCTTC. The chain combines TRBV9 with TRBJ2-1; D is unresolved. CDR3 length: 16 residues. The germline V gene encodes CDR1 SGDLS and CDR2 YYNGEE. V gave up 3 bases and J gave up 0 bases, with 13 bases separating them.

This chain links TRBV7-9 with TRBJ2-3; D possibly corresponds to TRBD2 (6 bases). The germline V gene encodes CDR1 SEHNR and CDR2 FQNEAQ (reference sequence). The V end was cut by 5 bases, the J end by 3 bases, with 15 bases between. The CDR3 spans 15 residues. This CDR3 is CASSLLGGGTDTQYF. The CDR3 coding sequence is TGTGCCAGCAGCCTCTTGGGGGGAGGAACAGATACGCAGTATTTT.